The 19 T cell receptor beta chains below all came from one sample that was sequenced in a study of metastatic and nonmetastatic thyroid tumors. No patient had received any treatment before thyroid surgery. TCRdb reanalyzed the PCR reads with MiXCR. The sample carries roughly 24,000 clones, under 25% recorded once. The sequenced sample consisted of blood. The receptors stem from a male donor with papillary thyroid cancer or a benign thyroid nodule (not recorded which). Some clones in this sample may be carry-over from other donors' samples.

This chain links TRBV11-1 with TRBJ2-3, with TRBD2 identical over 8 bases. Germline CDR1 and CDR2: SGHAT and FQDESV (reference sequence). V shed 1 base, J shed 7 bases, and the junction held 10 bases outside the gene matches. CDR3 size: 16 residues. CDR3 sequence (DNA): TGTGCCAGCAGCTTAGGAGGGAGCGGGAGAGGTAATACGCAGTATTTT. Its translation: CASSLGGSGRGNTQYF.

This clone has ten or more counts. The V call is TRBV28, the J call TRBJ2-7; the D call may be TRBD1 or TRBD2 (5 bases each). Trimming left V 11 bases short and J 7 bases short, with 18 bases between. CDR3 length: 12 amino acids. CDR1 is MDHEN and CDR2 is SYDVKM in the germline V gene. CDR3 DNA sequence: TGTGCCGCAAGGGACGGCCTCGGGGAGCAGTACTTC. This sequence encodes CAARDGLGEQYF.

This clone was detected ten times or more. The chain carries TRBV7-6 and TRBJ2-1; TRBD2 matches 7 bases. The CDR3 totals 18 residues. Trimming took 5 bases from V and 2 from J; bases not matched to a gene: 15. Germline loops: CDR1 SGHVS, CDR2 FNYEAQ. The CDR3 here is CASSQARGGSSPYNEQFF. The CDR3 DNA follows: TGTGCCAGCAGCCAAGCCCGCGGCGGGAGCTCCCCCTACAATGAGCAGTTCTTC.

The rearrangement uses TRBV12-3 or TRBV12-4 and TRBJ1-2; D possibly corresponds to TRBD1 (5 bases). The CDR3 has 14 amino acids. V lost 3 bases and J lost 3, with 11 bases in between. This CDR3 reads CASSFSGRYYGYTF. The DNA for the CDR3 is TGTGCCAGCAGTTTTTCGGGGCGATACTATGGCTACACCTTC.

This clone has ten or more counts. CDR3 sequence (DNA): TGTGCCAGCAGCCAAGATGAGACTAGCGGAGCCTACGAGCAGTACTTC. Residues: CASSQDETSGAYEQYF. This sequence joins TRBV4-2 and TRBJ2-7; 9 bases match TRBD2. Germline CDR1 reads LGHNA; CDR2 reads YNFKEQ. The CDR3 loop spans 16 amino acids. Trimming removed 0 bases from V and 2 bases from J; junction bases left unmatched: 5.

This clone was found a few times. V is TRBV30 and J is TRBJ2-7; 7 bases agree with TRBD1. This CDR3 has 14 amino acids. The V segment lost 0 bases and the J segment 2 bases; nucleotides outside the gene matches: 4. The germline gives CDR1 GTSNPN, CDR2 SVGIG (reference sequence). The CDR3 DNA sequence: TGTGCCTGGAGTGTACAGGGGACAGCCTACGAGCAGTACTTC. Translation: CAWSVQGTAYEQYF.

CDR3 in amino acids: CSARALAGNNEQFF. The CDR3 DNA follows: TGCAGTGCTAGAGCCCTAGCGGGAAATAATGAGCAGTTCTTC. V and J are TRBV20-1 and TRBJ2-1, with 9 bases identical to TRBD2. V shed 1 base and J 7 bases; nucleotides not matched to a gene: 5. Germline loops: CDR1 DFQATT, CDR2 SNEGSKA (reference sequence). This CDR3 spans 14 amino acids.

This clone has only a few counts. This may arise from a read error, as a much more abundant clone is one base away. The J gene is TRBJ2-6, the V gene TRBV6-2 or TRBV6-3; tentatively, D is TRBD1 (6 bases). Looked up from germline, CDR1 is MNHEY and CDR2 is SVGEGT. This CDR3 has 18 residues. CDR3 residues: CAARSGRGPRSGSNVLTF. The CDR3 DNA sequence: TGTGCCGCCCGGTCTGGCAGGGGCCCCCGCTCTGGGTCCAACGTCCTGACTTTC.

As concerns this clone: This clone may be a read error of a much larger clone one base away. The V gene is TRBV5-6, the J gene TRBJ2-5, with 9 bases fitting TRBD1. The ends lost 4 bases at V and 5 bases at J; junction bases unmatched: 6. The CDR3 totals 14 residues. Germline loops: CDR1 SGHDT, CDR2 YYEEEE. CDR3 sequence (DNA): TGTGCCAGCAGCGAGGGACAGGGTTTGGAGACCCAGTACTTC. It specifies CASSEGQGLETQYF.

This clone was observed a single time. The junction departs from germline at one end; a sequencing error may be responsible. The rearrangement links TRBV5-1 to TRBJ2-5, with 9 bases identical to TRBD1. Germline assignment: CDR1 SGHRS and CDR2 YFSETQ. CDR3 length: 15 residues. CDR3 residues: CASRSGTGLSETHYF. In DNA form, the CDR3 reads TGCGCCAGCAGGTCCGGGACAGGGCTGTCGGAGACCCATTACTTC.

There are a few counts of this clone. CDR3 sequence: CASRKTSDTDTQYF. The CDR3 DNA reads TGTGCCAGCAGGAAGACTAGCGACACAGATACGCAGTATTTT. The chain uses TRBV6-1 and TRBJ2-3; 8 nucleotides line up with TRBD2. Germline lookup yields CDR1 MNHNS and CDR2 SASEGT. The CDR3 loop spans 14 amino acids. V lost 6 bases and J lost 2; bases outside the gene matches: 4.

This clone was detected a few times. The chain combines TRBV28 with TRBJ1-5; TRBD1 agrees at 10 bases. CDR3 length: 15 amino acids. Trimming at V came to 5 bases and at J to 3 bases, leaving 4 bases not matched to a gene. Germline V gene sequence: CDR1 MDHEN, CDR2 SYDVKM. CDR3 region: CASSPDRGPNQPQHF. For the CDR3, the DNA is TGTGCCAGCAGTCCAGACAGGGGGCCCAATCAGCCCCAGCATTTT.

This clone showed up just a few times. This sequence joins TRBV19 and TRBJ2-7; 8 positions agree with TRBD2. CDR1 and CDR2 from the germline V gene are LNHDA and SQIVND (reference sequence). CDR3 size: 13 residues. J gave up 6 bases and V 5 bases, and 6 bases lay outside the gene matches. The CDR3 region is CASSLGTRGEQYF. CDR3 bases: TGTGCCAGTAGTCTAGGGACTAGGGGCGAGCAGTACTTC. Full variable domain (missing parts from reference TRBV19 and TRBJ2-7): DGGITQSPKYLFRKEGQNVTLSCEQNLNHDAMYWYRQDPGQGLRLIYYSQIVNDFQKGDIAEGYSVSREKKESFPLTVTSAQKNPTAFYLCASSLGTRGEQYFGPGTRLTVT.

This chain's CDR3 is CASNTGKLTGELFF. Here the CDR3 DNA reads TGTGCCAGCAACACCGGGAAACTCACCGGGGAGCTGTTTTTT. This chain uses TRBV7-8 with TRBJ2-2; a possible D gene is TRBD2 (5 bases). The CDR3 totals 14 residues. V lost 7 bases and J lost 4, with 13 bases in between. Germline CDR1 SGHVS, CDR2 FQNEAQ. Full variable domain (outside the CDR3, taken from reference TRBV7-8 and TRBJ2-2): GAGVSQSPRYKVAKRGQDVALRCDPISGHVSLFWYQQALGQGPEFLTYFQNEAQLDKSGLPSDRFFAERPEGSVSTLKIQRTQQEDSAVYLCASNTGKLTGELFFGEGSRLTVL.

Relative to its sample, this clone is medium-sized. The chain uses TRBV6-1 and TRBJ2-5, with D hard to call. The CDR3 has 12 amino acids. CDR1 is MNHNS and CDR2 is SASEGT in the germline V gene. V was shortened by 0 bases and J by 5 bases, with 4 bases between the two germline ends. The CDR3 bases are TGTGCCAGCAGTGAAGCCTCTGAGACCCAGTACTTC. It yields the protein CASSEASETQYF.

The chain has TRBV7-3 and TRBJ2-5, with D possibly TRBD1 on 5 matching bases. V was clipped by 5 bases and J by 5 bases, with 21 bases between them. CDR1 and CDR2 from the germline V gene are SGHTA and FQGTGA. The CDR3 has 16 residues. The CDR3 here is CASSPQGPLGTETQYF. As DNA, the CDR3 is TGTGCCAGCAGCCCCCAGGGTCCGCTGGGAACCGAGACCCAGTACTTC. Combining the CDR3 with reference TRBV7-3 and TRBJ2-5 gives the whole variable domain GAGVSQTPSNKVTEKGKYVELRCDPISGHTALYWYRQSLGQGPEFLIYFQGTGAADDSGLPNDRFFAVRPEGSVSTLKIQRTERGDSAVYLCASSPQGPLGTETQYFGPGTRLLVL.

This chain links TRBV11-3 with TRBJ1-1; a possible D gene is TRBD1 (6 bases). V was clipped by 5 bases and J by 3 bases, with 10 bases between them. The CDR3 is 13 residues long. Germline CDR1 reads SGHNT; CDR2 reads YENEEA. The CDR3 nucleotides are TGTGCCAGCAGCCAAAACAGGGACACTGAAGCTTTCTTT. Protein product: CASSQNRDTEAFF.

This clone was observed at least ten times. The chain combines TRBV20-1 with TRBJ2-4; TRBD2 matches at 8 bases. Germline V lookup: CDR1 DFQATT, CDR2 SNEGSKA (reference sequence). This CDR3 contains 14 residues. J was trimmed by 8 bases and V by 7 bases; bases with no gene match: 13. Here the CDR3 DNA reads TGCAGTGTCAGTGGAGAGACTAGCGTTTACATTCAGTACTTC. Its translation: CSVSGETSVYIQYF.

To note about this clone: This may be a read error: a much more frequent sequence differs by one nucleotide. This chain connects TRBV20-1 to TRBJ2-5; TRBD1 agrees at 7 bases. Germline lookup yields CDR1 DFQATT and CDR2 SNEGSKA (reference sequence). The CDR3 has 13 residues. The CDR3 DNA is TGCAGTGCTAGATGGGACAGACAAGAGACCCATTACTTC. It codes for CSARWDRQETHYF.